These 14 T cell receptor beta chains came from one sample sequenced in a study of blood T cell repertoires in COVID-19. Sequencing was performed with immunoSEQ multiplex PCR; in TCRdb, only in-frame clones are kept and a portion is missing. The sample holds 200,000 to 250,000 clones, approximately 89% seen once. The sample comprised PBMCs or T cells enriched from blood (not recorded which). The receptors were sampled from a woman aged 30 to 39 who had been exposed to COVID-19.

This clone was observed once. The CDR3 nucleotides read TGTGCCAGCAGCGCAAATGCAGGGACAGGGGTTTACTATGGCTACACCTTC. This codes for CASSANAGTGVYYGYTF. V is TRBV9 and J is TRBJ1-2; 10 bases fit TRBD1. The CDR3 spans 17 residues. Germline assignment: CDR1 SGDLS and CDR2 YYNGEE. V was pared by 3 bases and J by 3 bases, with 11 bases of the junction left unmatched.

This clone was observed a single time. The chain has TRBV5-1 and TRBJ2-1; TRBD2 agrees at 10 bases. The germline V gene encodes CDR1 SGHRS and CDR2 YFSETQ. The CDR3 contains 15 residues. The V and J ends lost 2 bases and 8 bases, in that order; junction bases with no gene match: 7. CDR3 nucleotide sequence: TGCGCCAGCAGCTTCCTAGCGGGAGAGATGGATGAGCAGTTCTTC. Residues: CASSFLAGEMDEQFF. The complete variable domain, with remaining parts taken from reference TRBV5-1 and TRBJ2-1, reads KAGVTQTPRYLIKTRGQQVTLSCSPISGHRSVSWYQQTPGQGLQFLFEYFSETQRNKGNFPGRFSGRQFSNSRSEMNVSTLELGDSALYLCASSFLAGEMDEQFFGPGTRLTVL.

The V call is TRBV29-1, the J call TRBJ2-5, with a tentative D call TRBD2 (5 bases). CDR3 length equals 13 residues. V shed 7 bases and J shed 2 bases, with 14 bases lying between them. Germline V gives CDR1 SQVTM, CDR2 ANQGSEA. CDR3 sequence reads: CSASSGEQETQYF. CDR3 bases: TGCAGCGCGTCGTCCGGGGAGCAAGAGACCCAGTACTTC.

The rearrangement uses TRBV4-1 and TRBJ1-1; D not certain. CDR1 is MGHRA, CDR2 YSYEKL, per germline. Trimming left V 0 bases short and J 4 bases short, with 12 bases between. The CDR3 is 15 residues long. The CDR3 DNA reads TGCGCCAGCAGCCAAGATACAACCGGCGGCACTGAAGCTTTCTTT. This encodes CASSQDTTGGTEAFF.

V is TRBV7-2 and J is TRBJ1-2; the D is unclear. The germline V gene encodes CDR1 SGHTA and CDR2 FQGNSA. CDR3 length: 12 residues. V lost 1 base to trimming and J lost 5 bases, with 5 bases between them. CDR3 in amino acids: CASSLGEYGYTF. The CDR3 coding sequence is TGTGCCAGCAGCTTAGGAGAATATGGCTACACCTTC.

The chain has TRBV18 and TRBJ2-1; 10 nucleotides agree with TRBD2. V shed 4 bases and J 8 bases; nucleotides not matched to a gene: 8. The CDR3 contains 15 residues. From germline, CDR1 is KGHSH and CDR2 LQKENI. In DNA, the CDR3 is TGTGCCAGCTCACTCGGGTCTAGCGGGAGTGATGAGCAGTTCTTC. Amino acids: CASSLGSSGSDEQFF.

The chain recombines TRBV10-3 with TRBJ1-4; D is uncertain. CDR1 and CDR2 (germline): ENHRY, SYGVKD. With 2 bases removed from V and 7 bases from J, the gap between germline ends came to 11 bases. The CDR3 runs 14 residues. CDR3 DNA: TGTGCCATCAGTGAGGCGGGTTCGGGTGAAAAACTGTTTTTT. It is translated as CAISEAGSGEKLFF.

The rearrangement uses TRBV28 and TRBJ1-5; tentatively, D is TRBD1 (5 bases). Trimming removed 4 bases at V and 3 bases at J, with 13 bases between. The CDR3 is 15 residues long. Germline CDR1 reads MDHEN; CDR2 reads SYDVKM. As DNA, the CDR3 is TGTGCCAGCAGTTGGCTTAACAGGCCCAATCAGCCCCAGCATTTT. Protein: CASSWLNRPNQPQHF.

V is TRBV6-5 and J is TRBJ1-1, with TRBD1 as a possible D gene (6 bases). The V gene lost 5 bases and the J gene lost 0 bases, with 13 bases spanning the gap. CDR3 length: 15 residues. Germline values: CDR1 MNHEY, CDR2 SVGAGI. Written as DNA, the CDR3 is TGTGCCAGCAGTCAGAAACAGGGCTTGAACACTGAAGCTTTCTTT. Residues: CASSQKQGLNTEAFF.

The chain employs TRBV12-3 or TRBV12-4 and TRBJ2-7; no definite D call. V was cut by 3 bases and J by 6 bases, with 9 bases left in between. CDR3 length: 12 residues. CDR3 nucleotides: TGTGCCAGCAGTTTCCCCCCTATCGAGCAGTACTTC. Amino acid sequence: CASSFPPIEQYF.

This chain joins TRBV6-5 and TRBJ1-1; D remains ambiguous. Looked up from germline, CDR1 is MNHEY and CDR2 is SVGAGI. V dropped 5 bases and J dropped 0 bases, with 10 bases sitting between them. The CDR3 totals 14 residues. CDR3 coding DNA: TGTGCCAGCAGTCAGACAAGAGTGAACACTGAAGCTTTCTTT. Its translation is CASSQTRVNTEAFF.

A few counts support this clone. The J gene is TRBJ1-1, the V gene TRBV7-9, with D maybe TRBD1 (5 bases). The V end lost 2 bases, the J end lost 1 base, and 14 bases lay between the germline ends. Germline CDR1 and CDR2: SEHNR and FQNEAQ (reference sequence). The CDR3 length is 16 residues. The CDR3 loop is CASSLFAGRGNTEAFF. CDR3 sequence (DNA): TGTGCCAGCAGCTTATTCGCAGGGAGGGGGAACACTGAAGCTTTCTTT. Full variable domain (missing parts from reference TRBV7-9 and TRBJ1-1): DTGVSQNPRHKITKRGQNVTFRCDPISEHNRLYWYRQTLGQGPEFLTYFQNEAQLEKSRLLSDRFSAERPKGSFSTLEIQRTEQGDSAMYLCASSLFAGRGNTEAFFGQGTRLTVV.

The V call is TRBV7-2, the J call TRBJ1-1; D uncertain. The V gene's germline CDR1 is SGHTA and CDR2 FQGNSA. The CDR3 is 11 amino acids. V was cut by 5 bases and J by 3 bases, with 4 bases left in between. The CDR3: CASSRDTEAFF. DNA for the CDR3: TGTGCCAGCAGCCGGGACACTGAAGCTTTCTTT.

The CDR3 bases are TGTGCCAGCAGTACTCGGACAGGGAGTATTGAAAAACTGTTTTTT. It yields the protein CASSTRTGSIEKLFF. This chain uses TRBV27 with TRBJ1-4, with 8 bases matching TRBD1. Germline CDR1 reads MNHEY; CDR2 reads SMNVEV (reference sequence). The J segment lost 7 bases and the V segment lost 5 bases, leaving 9 bases of the junction unmatched. CDR3 length: 15 amino acids.